Reported below is one T cell receptor beta chain. Antigen specificity is unknown. This sample is part of a study of T cell responses to AZD1222 COVID-19 vaccine. The CDR3 consists of 16 residues. V gave up 10 bases and J gave up 1 base; unmatched junction bases: 14. Germline CDR1 is SNHLY and CDR2 is FYNNEI. Clones were read by immunoSEQ multiplex PCR, and TCRdb kept only the in-frame ones, dropping some. The data hold about 100,000 clones, with approximately 88% observed a single time. Study-wide points: Vaccination with two AZD1222 doses was followed by a rise in Spike-specific TCR breadth and depth. Repertoires were obtained solely post-peak T cell response.

The J gene is TRBJ1-1, the V gene TRBV2, with 8 bases identical to TRBD1. The receptor was derived from an adult in good health. This material consisted of peripheral blood, taken on day 0 of AZD1222 vaccination. CDR3 bases: TGTGCCACTACTCAGGGGGCATCACCCAGGAACACTGAAGCTTTCTTT. Translation: CATTQGASPRNTEAFF.